This T cell receptor (beta chain) comes out of a study of monozygotic twins with inflammatory bowel disease. General study findings and limits: Clonotype sharing was lower in IBD patients than healthy twins, most markedly with disease activity. In patient repertoires, differing immunosuppressive treatments may have added some variability. The authors found no support for a single strong IBD-associated signal or clonotype.

The CDR3 runs 14 residues. CDR1 is SGHTA, CDR2 FQGNSA, per germline. Donors each gave over 2 ml of blood. TCRdb re-called the 5' RACE reads; one entry per CDR3 protein, DNA not given. The sample's table shows around 190,000 distinct CDR3 sequences. On this clonotype itself: Its antigen is unidentified.

The source is a human donor with ulcerative colitis or Crohn's disease, or a healthy co-twin of an affected twin (not recorded which). Specimen: blood. The gene calls are TRBV7-2 and TRBJ2-2; TCRdb returns TRBD1, unconfirmable since there is no DNA. CDR3 protein: CASSSTGGSGELFF.